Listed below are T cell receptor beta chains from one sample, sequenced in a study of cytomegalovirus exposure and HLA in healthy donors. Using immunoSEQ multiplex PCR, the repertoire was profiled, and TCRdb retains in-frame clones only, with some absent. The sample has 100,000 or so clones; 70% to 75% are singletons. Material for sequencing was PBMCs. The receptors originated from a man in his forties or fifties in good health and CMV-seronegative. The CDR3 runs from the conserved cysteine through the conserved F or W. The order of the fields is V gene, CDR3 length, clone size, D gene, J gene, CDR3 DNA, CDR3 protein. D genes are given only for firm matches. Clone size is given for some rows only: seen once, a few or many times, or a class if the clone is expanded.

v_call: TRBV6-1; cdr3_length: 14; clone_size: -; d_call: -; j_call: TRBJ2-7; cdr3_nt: TGTGCCAGCAGTGATCTAGCGCGGGGCTACGAGCAGTACTTC; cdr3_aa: CASSDLARGYEQYF
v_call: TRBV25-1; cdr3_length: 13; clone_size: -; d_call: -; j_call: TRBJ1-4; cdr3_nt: TGTGCCAGCAGTGAGGACTATGGGGAAAAACTGTTTTTT; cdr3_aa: CASSEDYGEKLFF
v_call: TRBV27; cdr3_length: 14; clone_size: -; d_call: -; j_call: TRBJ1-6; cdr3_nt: TGTGCCAGCAATTTGGACGGGGTTAATTCACCCCTCCACTTT; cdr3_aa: CASNLDGVNSPLHF
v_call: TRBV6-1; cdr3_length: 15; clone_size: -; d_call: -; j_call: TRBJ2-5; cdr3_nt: TGTGCCAGCAGCCAGGGTTTCTTTGTCCAAGAGACCCAGTACTTC; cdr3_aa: CASSQGFFVQETQYF
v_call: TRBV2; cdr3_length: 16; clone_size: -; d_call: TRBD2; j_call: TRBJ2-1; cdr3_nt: TGTGCCAGCAGTGAAGGTCCAGCGGGGGTCGACAATGAGCAGTTCTTC; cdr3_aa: CASSEGPAGVDNEQFF
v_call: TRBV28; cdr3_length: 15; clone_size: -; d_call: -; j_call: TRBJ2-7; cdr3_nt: TGTGCCAGCAGCAATACAGGGTATGCTGGCTACGAGCAGTACTTC; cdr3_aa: CASSNTGYAGYEQYF
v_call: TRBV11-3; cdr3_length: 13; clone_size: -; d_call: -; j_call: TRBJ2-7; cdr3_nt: TGTGCCAGCATGTTTGGGGGCGGATACGAGCAGTACTTC; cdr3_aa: CASMFGGGYEQYF
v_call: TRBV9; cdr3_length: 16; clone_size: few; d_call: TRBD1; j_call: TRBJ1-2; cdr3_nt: TGTGCCAGCAGTGGGGGATCCTGGACAGGGAACTATGGCTACACCTTC; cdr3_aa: CASSGGSWTGNYGYTF
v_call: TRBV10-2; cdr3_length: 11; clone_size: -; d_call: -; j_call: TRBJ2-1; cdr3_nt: TGCGCCAGCAGTGAGAGCTTGGAGCAGTTCTTC; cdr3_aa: CASSESLEQFF
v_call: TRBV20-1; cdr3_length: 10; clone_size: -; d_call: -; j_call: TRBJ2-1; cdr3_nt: TGCAGTGTTCGGGGTGGTGAGCAGTTCTTC; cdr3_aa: CSVRGGEQFF
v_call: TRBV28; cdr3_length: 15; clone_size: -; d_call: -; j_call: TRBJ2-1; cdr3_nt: TGTGCCAGCAGCCAGGGGGGGACAGGATCGCGGGAGCAGTTCTTC; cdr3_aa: CASSQGGTGSREQFF
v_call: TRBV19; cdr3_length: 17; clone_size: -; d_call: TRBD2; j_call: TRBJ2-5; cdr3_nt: TGTGCCAGTAGTTTTAGGGCTAGCGGGAGGGCCGGAGAGACCCAGTACTTC; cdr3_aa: CASSFRASGRAGETQYF
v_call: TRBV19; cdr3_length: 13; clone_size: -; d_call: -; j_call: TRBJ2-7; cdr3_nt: TGTGCCAGTAGTACACTAGCTTCGCACGAGCAGTACTTC; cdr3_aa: CASSTLASHEQYF
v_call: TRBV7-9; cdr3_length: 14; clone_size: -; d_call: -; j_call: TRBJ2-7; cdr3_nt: TGTGCCAGCAGCACGCACAGAGATTCCTACGAGCAGTACTTC; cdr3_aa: CASSTHRDSYEQYF
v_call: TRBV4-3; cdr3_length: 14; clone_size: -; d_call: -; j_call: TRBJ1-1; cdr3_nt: TGCGCCAGCAGCCAAGATCCGGGGAACACTGAAGCTTTCTTT; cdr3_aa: CASSQDPGNTEAFF
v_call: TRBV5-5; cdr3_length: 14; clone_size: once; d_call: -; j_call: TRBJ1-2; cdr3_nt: TGTGCCAGCAGCTTGGGGCTGGAGGGCTATGGCTACACCTTC; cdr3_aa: CASSLGLEGYGYTF
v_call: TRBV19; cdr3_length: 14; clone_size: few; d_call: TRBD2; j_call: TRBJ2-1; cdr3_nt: TGTGCCATTAAAGCGGGGGGAGCCCCGGATGAGCAGTTCTTC; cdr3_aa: CAIKAGGAPDEQFF
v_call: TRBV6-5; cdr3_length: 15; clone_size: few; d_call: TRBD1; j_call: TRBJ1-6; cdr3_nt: TGTGCCAGCAGTACTCCGGGACAGGGAAATTCACCCCTCCACTTT; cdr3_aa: CASSTPGQGNSPLHF
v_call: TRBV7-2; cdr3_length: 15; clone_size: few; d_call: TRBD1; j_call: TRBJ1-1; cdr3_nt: TGTGCCAGCAGCTCGTTGTACAGGGGTCTTCTAGAAGCTTTCTTT; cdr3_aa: CASSSLYRGLLEAFF